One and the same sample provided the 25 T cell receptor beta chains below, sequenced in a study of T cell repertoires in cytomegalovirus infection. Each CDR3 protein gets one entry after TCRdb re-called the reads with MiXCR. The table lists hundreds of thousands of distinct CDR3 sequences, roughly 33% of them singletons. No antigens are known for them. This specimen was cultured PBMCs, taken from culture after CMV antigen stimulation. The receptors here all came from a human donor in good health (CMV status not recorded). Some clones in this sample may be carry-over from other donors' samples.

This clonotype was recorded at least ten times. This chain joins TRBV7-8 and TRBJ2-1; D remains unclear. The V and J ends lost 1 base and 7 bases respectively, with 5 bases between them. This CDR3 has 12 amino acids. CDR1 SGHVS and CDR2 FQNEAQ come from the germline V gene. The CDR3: CASSLVANEQFF. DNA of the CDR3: TGTGCCAGCAGCTTAGTCGCGAATGAGCAGTTCTTC.

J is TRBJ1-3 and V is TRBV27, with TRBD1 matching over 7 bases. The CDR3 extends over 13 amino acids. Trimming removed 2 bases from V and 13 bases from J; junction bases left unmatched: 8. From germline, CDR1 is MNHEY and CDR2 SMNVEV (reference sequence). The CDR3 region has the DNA TGTGCCAGCAGTTTAGGACAGGAGTGGAGGATATATTTT. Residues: CASSLGQEWRIYF.

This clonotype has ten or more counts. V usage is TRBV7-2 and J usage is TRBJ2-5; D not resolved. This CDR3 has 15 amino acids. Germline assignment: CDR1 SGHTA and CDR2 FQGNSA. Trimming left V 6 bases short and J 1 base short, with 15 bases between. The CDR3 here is CASSNLLPAQETQYF. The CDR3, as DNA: TGTGCCAGCAGTAACCTCCTGCCGGCCCAAGAGACCCAGTACTTC. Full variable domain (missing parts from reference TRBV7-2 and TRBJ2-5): GAGVSQSPSNKVTEKGKDVELRCDPISGHTALYWYRQSLGQGLEFLIYFQGNSAPDKSGLPSDRFSAERTGGSVSTLTIQRTQQEDSAVYLCASSNLLPAQETQYFGPGTRLLVL.

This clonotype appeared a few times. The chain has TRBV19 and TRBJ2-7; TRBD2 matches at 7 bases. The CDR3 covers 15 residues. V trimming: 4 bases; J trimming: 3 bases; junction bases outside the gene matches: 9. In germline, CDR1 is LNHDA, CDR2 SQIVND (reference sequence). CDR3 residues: CASSTLAGVNYEQYF. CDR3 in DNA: TGTGCCAGTAGTACCCTGGCGGGAGTTAACTACGAGCAGTACTTC.

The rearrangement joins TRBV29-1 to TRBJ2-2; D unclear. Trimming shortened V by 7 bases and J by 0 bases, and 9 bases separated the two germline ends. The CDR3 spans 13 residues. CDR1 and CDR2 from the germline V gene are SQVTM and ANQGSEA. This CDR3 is CSAPITNTGELFF. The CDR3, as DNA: TGCAGCGCGCCTATAACGAACACCGGGGAGCTGTTTTTT.

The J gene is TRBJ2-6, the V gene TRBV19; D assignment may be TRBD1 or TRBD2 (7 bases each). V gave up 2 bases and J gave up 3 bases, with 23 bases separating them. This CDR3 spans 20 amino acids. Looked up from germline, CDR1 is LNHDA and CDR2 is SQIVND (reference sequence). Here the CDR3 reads CASSIKGGDSALLGANVLTF. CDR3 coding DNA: TGTGCCAGTAGTATAAAGGGGGGGGACAGCGCACTCCTTGGGGCCAACGTCCTGACTTTC.

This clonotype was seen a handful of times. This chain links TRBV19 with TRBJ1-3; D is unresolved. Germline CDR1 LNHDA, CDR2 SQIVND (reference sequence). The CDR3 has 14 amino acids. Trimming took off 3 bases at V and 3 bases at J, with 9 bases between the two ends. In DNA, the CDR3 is TGTGCCAGTAGTATGGGTCAGTATGGAAACACCATATATTTT. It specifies CASSMGQYGNTIYF. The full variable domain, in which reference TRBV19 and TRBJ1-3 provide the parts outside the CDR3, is DGGITQSPKYLFRKEGQNVTLSCEQNLNHDAMYWYRQDPGQGLRLIYYSQIVNDFQKGDIAEGYSVSREKKESFPLTVTSAQKNPTAFYLCASSMGQYGNTIYFGEGSWLTVV.

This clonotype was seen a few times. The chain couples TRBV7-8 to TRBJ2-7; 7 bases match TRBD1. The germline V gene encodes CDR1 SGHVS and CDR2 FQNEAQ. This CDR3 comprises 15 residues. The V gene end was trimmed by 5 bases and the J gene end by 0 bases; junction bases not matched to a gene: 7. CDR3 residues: CASSDRDSSSYEQYF. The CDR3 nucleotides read TGTGCCAGCAGCGACCGGGACAGCAGCTCCTACGAGCAGTACTTC.

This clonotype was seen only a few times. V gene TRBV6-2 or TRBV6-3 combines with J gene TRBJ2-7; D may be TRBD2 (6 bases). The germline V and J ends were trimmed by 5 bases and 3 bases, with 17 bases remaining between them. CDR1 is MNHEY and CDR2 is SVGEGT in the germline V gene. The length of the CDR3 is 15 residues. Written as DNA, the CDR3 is TGTGCCAGCAGTCCCGTAGCGGTCGCCTTCTACGAGCAGTACTTC. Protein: CASSPVAVAFYEQYF.

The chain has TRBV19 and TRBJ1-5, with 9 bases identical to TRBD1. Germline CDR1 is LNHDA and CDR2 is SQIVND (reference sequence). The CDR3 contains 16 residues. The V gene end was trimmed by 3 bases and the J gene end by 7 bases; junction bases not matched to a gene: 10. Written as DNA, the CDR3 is TGTGCCAGTAGTATTTCCGGGACAGGGACTGGCCAGCCCCAGCATTTT. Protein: CASSISGTGTGQPQHF.

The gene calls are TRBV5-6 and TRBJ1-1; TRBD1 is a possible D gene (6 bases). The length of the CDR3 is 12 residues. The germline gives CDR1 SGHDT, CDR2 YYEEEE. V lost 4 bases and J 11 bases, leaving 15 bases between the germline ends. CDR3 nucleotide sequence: TGTGCCAGCAGCGGGGGGGGGCAGGGGGCTTTCTTT. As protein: CASSGGGQGAFF. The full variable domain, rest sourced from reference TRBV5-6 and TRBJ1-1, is DAGVTQSPTHLIKTRGQQVTLRCSPKSGHDTVSWYQQALGQGPQFIFQYYEEEERQRGNFPDRFSGHQFPNYSSELNVNALLLGDSALYLCASSGGGQGAFFGQGTRLTVV.

DNA of the CDR3: TGTGCCAGCAGCCCCATTGTGGGACTGACTAATCAGCCCCAGCATTTT. It yields the protein CASSPIVGLTNQPQHF. The chain is built from TRBV7-6 and TRBJ1-5, with D maybe TRBD1 (5 bases). Per the germline V gene, CDR1 is SGHVS and CDR2 is FNYEAQ. The CDR3 has 16 residues. The germline V and J ends were trimmed by 5 bases and 4 bases, with 18 bases remaining between them.

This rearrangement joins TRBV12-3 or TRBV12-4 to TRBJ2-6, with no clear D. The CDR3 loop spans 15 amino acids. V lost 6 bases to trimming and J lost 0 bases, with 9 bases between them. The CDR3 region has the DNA TGTGCCAGCAGCTACGCTAGCTCTGGGGCCAACGTCCTGACTTTC. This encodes CASSYASSGANVLTF.

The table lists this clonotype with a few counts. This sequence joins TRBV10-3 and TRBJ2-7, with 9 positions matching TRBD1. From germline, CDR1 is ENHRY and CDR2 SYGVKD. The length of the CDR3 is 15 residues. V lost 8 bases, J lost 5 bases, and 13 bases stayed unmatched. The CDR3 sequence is CAIQNRTGEGNEQYF. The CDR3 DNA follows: TGTGCCATCCAGAATAGGACAGGGGAGGGGAACGAGCAGTACTTC.

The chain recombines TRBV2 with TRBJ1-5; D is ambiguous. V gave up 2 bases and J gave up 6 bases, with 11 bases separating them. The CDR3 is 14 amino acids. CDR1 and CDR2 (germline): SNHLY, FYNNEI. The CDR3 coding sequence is TGTGCCAGCAGTGAACGGCCCACCGGTCAGCCCCAGCATTTT. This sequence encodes CASSERPTGQPQHF.

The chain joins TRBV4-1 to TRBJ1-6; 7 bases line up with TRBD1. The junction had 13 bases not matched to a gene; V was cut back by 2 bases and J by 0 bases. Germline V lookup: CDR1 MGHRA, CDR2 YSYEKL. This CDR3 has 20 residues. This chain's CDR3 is CASSQQPSQGLRSYNSPLHF. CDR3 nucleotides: TGCGCCAGCAGCCAACAACCTTCACAGGGGCTTCGCTCCTATAATTCACCCCTCCACTTT.

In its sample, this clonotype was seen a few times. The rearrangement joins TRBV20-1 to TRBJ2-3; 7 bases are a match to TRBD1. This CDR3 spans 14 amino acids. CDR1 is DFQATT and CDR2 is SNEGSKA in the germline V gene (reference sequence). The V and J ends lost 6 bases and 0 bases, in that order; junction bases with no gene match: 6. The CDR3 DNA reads TGCAGTGCCAGGGACAGCACTAGCACAGATACGCAGTATTTT. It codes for CSARDSTSTDTQYF.

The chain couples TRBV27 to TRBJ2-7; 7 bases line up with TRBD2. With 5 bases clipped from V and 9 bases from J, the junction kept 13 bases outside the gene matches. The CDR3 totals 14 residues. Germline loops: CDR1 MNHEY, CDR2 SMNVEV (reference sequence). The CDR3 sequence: CASSLRASGGVQYF. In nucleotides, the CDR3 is TGTGCCAGCAGTCTCCGGGCTAGCGGAGGGGTGCAGTACTTC.

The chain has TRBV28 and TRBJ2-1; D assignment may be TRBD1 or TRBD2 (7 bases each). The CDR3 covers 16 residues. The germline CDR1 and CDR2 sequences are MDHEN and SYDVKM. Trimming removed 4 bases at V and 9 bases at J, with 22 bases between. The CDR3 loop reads CASSSPGGEPRVEQFF. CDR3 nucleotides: TGTGCCAGCAGTTCCCCAGGGGGGGAACCCAGGGTTGAGCAGTTCTTC.

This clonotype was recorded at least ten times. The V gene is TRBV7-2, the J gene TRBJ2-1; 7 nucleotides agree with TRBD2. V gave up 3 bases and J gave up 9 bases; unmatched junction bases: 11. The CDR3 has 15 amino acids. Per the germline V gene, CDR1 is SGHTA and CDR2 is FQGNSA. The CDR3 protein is CASSLLGGGGSEQFF. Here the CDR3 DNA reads TGTGCCAGCAGCTTGCTGGGCGGGGGTGGAAGTGAGCAGTTCTTC.

The CDR3 here is CSASSPRRTGELFF. The CDR3 DNA follows: TGCAGTGCTAGTAGTCCCCGTCGGACCGGGGAGCTGTTTTTT. J is TRBJ2-2 and V is TRBV20-1; D gene ambiguous. CDR3 length: 14 amino acids. Germline loops: CDR1 DFQATT, CDR2 SNEGSKA (reference sequence). V shed 3 bases and J shed 5 bases, with 13 bases lying between them.

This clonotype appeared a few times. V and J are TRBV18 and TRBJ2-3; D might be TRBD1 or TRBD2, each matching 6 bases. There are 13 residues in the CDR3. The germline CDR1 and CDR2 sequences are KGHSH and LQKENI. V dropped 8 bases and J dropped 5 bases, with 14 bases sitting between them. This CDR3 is CASPYAGQDTQYF. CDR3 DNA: TGTGCCAGCCCCTACGCGGGACAAGATACGCAGTATTTT. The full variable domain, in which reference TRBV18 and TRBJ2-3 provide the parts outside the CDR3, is NAGVMQNPRHLVRRRGQEARLRCSPMKGHSHVYWYRQLPEEGLKFMVYLQKENIIDESGMPKERFSAEFPKEGPSILRIQQVVRGDSAAYFCASPYAGQDTQYFGPGTRLTVL.

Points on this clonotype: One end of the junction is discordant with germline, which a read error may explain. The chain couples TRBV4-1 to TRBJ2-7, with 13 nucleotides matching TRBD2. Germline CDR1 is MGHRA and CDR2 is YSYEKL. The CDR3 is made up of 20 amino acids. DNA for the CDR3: TGTGCCAGCAGCCAAGCAGGACTAGCGGGAGTTGGGGTATCTAGCTACGAGCAGTACTTC. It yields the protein CASSQAGLAGVGVSSYEQYF.

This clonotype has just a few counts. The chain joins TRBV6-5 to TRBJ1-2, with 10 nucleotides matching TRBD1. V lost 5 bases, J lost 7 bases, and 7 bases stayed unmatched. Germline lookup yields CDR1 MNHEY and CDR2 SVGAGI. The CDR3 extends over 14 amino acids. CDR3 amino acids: CASSLRTGGIGYTF. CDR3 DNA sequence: TGTGCCAGCAGTCTGCGGACAGGGGGAATTGGCTACACCTTC.

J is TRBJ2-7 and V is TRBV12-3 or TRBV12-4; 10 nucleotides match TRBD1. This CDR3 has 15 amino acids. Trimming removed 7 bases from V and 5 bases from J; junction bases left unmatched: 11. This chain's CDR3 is CASTPGTGVRDEQYF. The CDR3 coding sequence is TGTGCCAGCACCCCTGGGACAGGGGTTAGGGACGAGCAGTACTTC.